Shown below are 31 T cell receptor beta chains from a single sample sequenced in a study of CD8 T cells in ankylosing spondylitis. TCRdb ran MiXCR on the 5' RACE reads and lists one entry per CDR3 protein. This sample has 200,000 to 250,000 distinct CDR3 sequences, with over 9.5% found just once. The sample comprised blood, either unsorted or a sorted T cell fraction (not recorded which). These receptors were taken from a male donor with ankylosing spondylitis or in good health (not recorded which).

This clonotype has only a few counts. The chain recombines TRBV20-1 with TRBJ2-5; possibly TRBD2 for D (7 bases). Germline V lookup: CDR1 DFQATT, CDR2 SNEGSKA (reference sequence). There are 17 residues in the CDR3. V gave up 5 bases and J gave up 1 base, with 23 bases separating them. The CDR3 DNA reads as TGCAGTGCTCGTGGTGACGTAGGGGGGGGGCCCCAAGAGACCCAGTACTTC. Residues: CSARGDVGGGPQETQYF.

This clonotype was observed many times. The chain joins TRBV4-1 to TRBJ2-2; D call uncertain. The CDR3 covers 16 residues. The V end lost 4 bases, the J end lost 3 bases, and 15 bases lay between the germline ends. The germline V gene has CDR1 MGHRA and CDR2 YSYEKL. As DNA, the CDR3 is TGCGCCAGCAGCCGTATAGACTTGATAGACACCGGGGAGCTGTTTTTT. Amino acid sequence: CASSRIDLIDTGELFF.

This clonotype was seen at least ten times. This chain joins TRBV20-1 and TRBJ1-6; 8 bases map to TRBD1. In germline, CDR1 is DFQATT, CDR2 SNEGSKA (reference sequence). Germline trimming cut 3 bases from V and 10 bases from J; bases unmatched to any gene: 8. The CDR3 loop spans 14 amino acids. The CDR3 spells CSASLQGADSPLHF. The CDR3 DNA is TGCAGTGCTAGCCTTCAGGGGGCCGACTCACCCCTCCACTTT.

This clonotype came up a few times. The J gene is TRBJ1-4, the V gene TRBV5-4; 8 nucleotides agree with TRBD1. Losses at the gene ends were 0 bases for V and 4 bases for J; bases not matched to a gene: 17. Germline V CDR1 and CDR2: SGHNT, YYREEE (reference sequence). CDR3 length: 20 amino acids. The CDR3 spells CASSLGTGSLTRPLNEKLFF. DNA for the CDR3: TGTGCCAGCAGCTTGGGGACAGGGTCATTAACGAGACCCCTTAATGAAAAACTGTTTTTT.

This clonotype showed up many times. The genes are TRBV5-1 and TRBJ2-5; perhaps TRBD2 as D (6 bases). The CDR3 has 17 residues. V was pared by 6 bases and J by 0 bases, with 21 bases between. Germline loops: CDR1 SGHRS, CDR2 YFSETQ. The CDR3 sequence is CASTPLTGVLYQETQYF. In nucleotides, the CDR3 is TGCGCCAGCACCCCCCTAACGGGGGTCTTGTACCAAGAGACCCAGTACTTC.

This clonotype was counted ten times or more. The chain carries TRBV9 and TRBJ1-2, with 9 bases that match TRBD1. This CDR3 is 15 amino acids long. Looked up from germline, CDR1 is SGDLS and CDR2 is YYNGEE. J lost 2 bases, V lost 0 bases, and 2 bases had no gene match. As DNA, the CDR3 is TGTGCCAGCAGCGTAGACGGGACAGGGAACTATGGCTACACCTTC. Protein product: CASSVDGTGNYGYTF.

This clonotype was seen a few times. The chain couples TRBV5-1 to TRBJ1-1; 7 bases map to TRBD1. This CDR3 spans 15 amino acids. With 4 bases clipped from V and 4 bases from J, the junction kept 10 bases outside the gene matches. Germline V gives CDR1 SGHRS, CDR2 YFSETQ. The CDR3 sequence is CASSLAEGAPTEAFF. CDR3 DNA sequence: TGCGCCAGCAGCCTGGCGGAGGGGGCGCCCACTGAAGCTTTCTTT.

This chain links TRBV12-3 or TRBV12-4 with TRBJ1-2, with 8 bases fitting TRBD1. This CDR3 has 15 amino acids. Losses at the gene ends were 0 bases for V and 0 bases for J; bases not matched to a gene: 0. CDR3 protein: CASSLATGANYGYTF. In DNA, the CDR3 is TGTGCCAGCAGTTTAGCGACAGGGGCTAACTATGGCTACACCTTC.

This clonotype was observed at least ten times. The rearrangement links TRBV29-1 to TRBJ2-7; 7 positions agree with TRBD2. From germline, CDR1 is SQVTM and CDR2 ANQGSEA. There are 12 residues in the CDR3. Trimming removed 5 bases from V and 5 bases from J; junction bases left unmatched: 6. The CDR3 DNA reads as TGCAGCGTTCGGGGAGGGCCTAACGAGCAGTACTTC. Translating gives CSVRGGPNEQYF.

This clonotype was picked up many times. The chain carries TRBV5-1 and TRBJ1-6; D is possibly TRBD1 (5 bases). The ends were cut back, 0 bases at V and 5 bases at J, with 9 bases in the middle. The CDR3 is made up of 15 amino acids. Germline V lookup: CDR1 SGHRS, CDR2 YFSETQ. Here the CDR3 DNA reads TGCGCCAGCAGCTTGGATTCGGGGGATAATTCACCCCTCCACTTT. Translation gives CASSLDSGDNSPLHF.

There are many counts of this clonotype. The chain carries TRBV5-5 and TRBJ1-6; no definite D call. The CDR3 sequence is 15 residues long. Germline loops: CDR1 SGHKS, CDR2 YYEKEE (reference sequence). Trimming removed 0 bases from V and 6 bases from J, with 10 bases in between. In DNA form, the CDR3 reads TGTGCCAGCAGCTTGGGACCCAGAGGTAATTCACCCCTCCACTTT. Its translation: CASSLGPRGNSPLHF.

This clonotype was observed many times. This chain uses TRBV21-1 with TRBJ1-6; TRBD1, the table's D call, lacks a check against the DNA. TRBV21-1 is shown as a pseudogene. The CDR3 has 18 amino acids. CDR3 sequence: CASSRWDSPRIIRSPLHF. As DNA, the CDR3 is TGTGCCAGCAGCAGATGGGACAGCCCGAGGATAATACGTTCACCCCTCCACTTT.

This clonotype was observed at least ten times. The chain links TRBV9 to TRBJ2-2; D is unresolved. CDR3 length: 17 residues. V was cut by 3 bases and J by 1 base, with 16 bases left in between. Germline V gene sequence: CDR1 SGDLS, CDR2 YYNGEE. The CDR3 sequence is CASSGQQGSLNTGELFF. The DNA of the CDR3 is TGTGCCAGCAGCGGCCAGCAAGGTAGCCTGAACACCGGGGAGCTGTTTTTT.

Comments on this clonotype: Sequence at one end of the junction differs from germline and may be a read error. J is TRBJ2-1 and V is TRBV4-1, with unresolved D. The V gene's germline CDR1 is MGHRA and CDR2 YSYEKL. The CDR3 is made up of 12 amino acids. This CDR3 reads CASSEDGDEQFF. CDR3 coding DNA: TGCGCCAGCAGCGAAGATGGGGATGAGCAGTTCTTC.

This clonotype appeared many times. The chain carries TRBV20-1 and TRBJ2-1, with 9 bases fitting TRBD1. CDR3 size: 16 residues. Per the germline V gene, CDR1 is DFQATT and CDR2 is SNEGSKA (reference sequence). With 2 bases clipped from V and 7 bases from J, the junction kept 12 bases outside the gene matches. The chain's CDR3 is CSARHTGTGRSNEQFF. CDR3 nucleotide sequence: TGCAGTGCTAGACACACGGGGACAGGGCGATCGAATGAGCAGTTCTTC.

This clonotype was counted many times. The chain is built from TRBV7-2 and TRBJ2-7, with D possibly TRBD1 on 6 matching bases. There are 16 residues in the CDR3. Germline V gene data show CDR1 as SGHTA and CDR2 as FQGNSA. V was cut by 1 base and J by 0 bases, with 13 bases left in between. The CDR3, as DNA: TGTGCCAGCAGCTTAGGACAGGACGCTTACTCCTACGAGCAGTACTTC. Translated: CASSLGQDAYSYEQYF.

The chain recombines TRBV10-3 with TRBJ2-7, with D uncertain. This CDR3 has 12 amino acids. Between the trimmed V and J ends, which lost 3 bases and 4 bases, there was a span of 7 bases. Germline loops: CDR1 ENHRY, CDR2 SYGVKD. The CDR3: CAISDGVYEQYF. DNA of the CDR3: TGTGCCATCAGTGACGGAGTTTACGAGCAGTACTTC.

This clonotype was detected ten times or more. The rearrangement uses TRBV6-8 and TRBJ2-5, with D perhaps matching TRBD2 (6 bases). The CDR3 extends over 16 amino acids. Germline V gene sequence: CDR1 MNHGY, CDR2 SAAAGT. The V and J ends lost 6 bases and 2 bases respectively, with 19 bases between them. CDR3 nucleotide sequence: TGTGCCAGCAGCCCATCCCCCTTCCGGGGGCAAGAGACCCAGTACTTC. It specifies CASSPSPFRGQETQYF.

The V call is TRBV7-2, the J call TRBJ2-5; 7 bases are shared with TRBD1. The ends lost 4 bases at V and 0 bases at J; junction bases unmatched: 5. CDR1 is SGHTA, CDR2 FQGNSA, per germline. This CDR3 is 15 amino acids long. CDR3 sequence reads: CASSYPTGYQETQYF. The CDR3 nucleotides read TGTGCCAGCAGCTACCCGACAGGGTACCAAGAGACCCAGTACTTC.

CDR3 sequence: CASSPWVGTGRETQYF. CDR3 coding DNA: TGTGCCAGCAGTCCCTGGGTGGGGACAGGGAGAGAGACCCAGTACTTC. The chain carries TRBV7-2 and TRBJ2-5; 9 bases are shared with TRBD1. Trimming took 6 bases from V and 4 from J; bases not matched to a gene: 12. This CDR3 region has 16 residues. Germline CDR1 reads SGHTA; CDR2 reads FQGNSA.

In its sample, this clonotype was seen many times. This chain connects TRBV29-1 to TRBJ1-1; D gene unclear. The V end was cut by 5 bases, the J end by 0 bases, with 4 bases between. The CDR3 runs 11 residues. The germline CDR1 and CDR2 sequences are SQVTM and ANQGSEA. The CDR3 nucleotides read TGCAGCGTTAGGCTGAACACTGAAGCTTTCTTT. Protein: CSVRLNTEAFF.

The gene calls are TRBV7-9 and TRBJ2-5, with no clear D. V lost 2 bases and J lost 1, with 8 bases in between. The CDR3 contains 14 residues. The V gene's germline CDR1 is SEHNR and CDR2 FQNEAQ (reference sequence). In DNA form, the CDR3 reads TGTGCCAGCAGCTTACCTATCGGCCAAGAGACCCAGTACTTC. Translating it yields CASSLPIGQETQYF.

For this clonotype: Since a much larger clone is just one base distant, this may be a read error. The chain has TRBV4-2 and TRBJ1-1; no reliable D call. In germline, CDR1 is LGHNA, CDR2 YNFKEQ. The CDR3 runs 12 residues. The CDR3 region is CSSSQVTTEAFF. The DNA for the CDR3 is TGTTCCAGCAGCCAAGTTACAACTGAAGCTTTCTTT.

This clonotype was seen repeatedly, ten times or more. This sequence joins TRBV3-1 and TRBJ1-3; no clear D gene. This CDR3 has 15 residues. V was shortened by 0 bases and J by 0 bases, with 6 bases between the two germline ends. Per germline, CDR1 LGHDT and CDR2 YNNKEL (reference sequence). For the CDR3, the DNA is TGTGCCAGCAGCCAAGATAAGGGCTCTGGAAACACCATATATTTT. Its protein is CASSQDKGSGNTIYF.

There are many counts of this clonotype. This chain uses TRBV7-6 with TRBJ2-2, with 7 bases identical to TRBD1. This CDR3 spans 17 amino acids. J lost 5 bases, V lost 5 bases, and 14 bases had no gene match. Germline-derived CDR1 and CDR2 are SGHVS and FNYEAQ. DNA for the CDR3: TGTGCCAGCAGCCGAGACTTTGGGGGACAGAATACCGGGGAGCTGTTTTTT. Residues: CASSRDFGGQNTGELFF.

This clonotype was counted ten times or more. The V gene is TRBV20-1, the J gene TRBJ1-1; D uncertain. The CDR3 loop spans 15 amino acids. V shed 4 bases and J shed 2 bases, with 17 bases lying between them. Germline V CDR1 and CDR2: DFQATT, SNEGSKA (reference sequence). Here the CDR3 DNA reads TGCAGTGCTAAGGTAGCCCCATCGGGAAACACTGAAGCTTTCTTT. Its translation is CSAKVAPSGNTEAFF.

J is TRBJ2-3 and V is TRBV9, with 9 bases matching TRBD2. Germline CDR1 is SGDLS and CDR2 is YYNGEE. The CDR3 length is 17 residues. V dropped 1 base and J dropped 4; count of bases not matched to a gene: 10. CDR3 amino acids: CASSVRRGGPDPDTQYF. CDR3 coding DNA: TGTGCCAGCAGCGTACGGCGGGGGGGCCCCGATCCAGATACGCAGTATTTT. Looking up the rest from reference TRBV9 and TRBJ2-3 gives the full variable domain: DSGVTQTPKHLITATGQRVTLRCSPRSGDLSVYWYQQSLDQGLQFLIQYYNGEERAKGNILERFSAQQFPDLHSELNLSSLELGDSALYFCASSVRRGGPDPDTQYFGPGTRLTVL.

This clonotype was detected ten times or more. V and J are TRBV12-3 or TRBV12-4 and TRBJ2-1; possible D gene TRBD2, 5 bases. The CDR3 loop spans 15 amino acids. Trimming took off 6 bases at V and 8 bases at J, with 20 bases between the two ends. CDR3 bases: TGTGCCAGCAGGAGCCTTCTCGCGGGTAGCTATGAGCAGTTCTTC. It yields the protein CASRSLLAGSYEQFF.

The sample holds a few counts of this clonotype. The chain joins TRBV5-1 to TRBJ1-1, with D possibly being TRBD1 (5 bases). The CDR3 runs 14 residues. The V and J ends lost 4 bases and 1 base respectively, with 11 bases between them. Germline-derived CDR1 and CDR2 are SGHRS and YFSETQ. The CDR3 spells CASSILTANTEAFF. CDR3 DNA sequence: TGCGCCAGCAGCATCCTGACAGCGAACACTGAAGCTTTCTTT. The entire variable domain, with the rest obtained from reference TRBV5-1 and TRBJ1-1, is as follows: KAGVTQTPRYLIKTRGQQVTLSCSPISGHRSVSWYQQTPGQGLQFLFEYFSETQRNKGNFPGRFSGRQFSNSRSEMNVSTLELGDSALYLCASSILTANTEAFFGQGTRLTVV.

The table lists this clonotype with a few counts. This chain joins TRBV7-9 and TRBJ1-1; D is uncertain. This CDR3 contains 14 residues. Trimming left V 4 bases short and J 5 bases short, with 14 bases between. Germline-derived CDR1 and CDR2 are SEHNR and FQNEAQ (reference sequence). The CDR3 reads CASSSNRKNTEAFF. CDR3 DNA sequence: TGTGCCAGCAGCTCCAACCGAAAAAATACTGAAGCTTTCTTT.

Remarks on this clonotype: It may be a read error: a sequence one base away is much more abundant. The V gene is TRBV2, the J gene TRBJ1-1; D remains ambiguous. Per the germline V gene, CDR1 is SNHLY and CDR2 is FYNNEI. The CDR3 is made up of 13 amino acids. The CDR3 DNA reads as TGTGCCAGCAGTGGGGGATTGAACACTGGAGCTTTCTTT. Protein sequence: CASSGGLNTGAFF. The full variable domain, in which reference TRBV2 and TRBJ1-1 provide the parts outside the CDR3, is EPEVTQTPSHQVTQMGQEVILRCVPISNHLYFYWYRQILGQKVEFLVSFYNNEISEKSEIFDDQFSVERPDGSNFTLKIRSTKLEDSAMYFCASSGGLNTGAFFGQGTRLTVV.